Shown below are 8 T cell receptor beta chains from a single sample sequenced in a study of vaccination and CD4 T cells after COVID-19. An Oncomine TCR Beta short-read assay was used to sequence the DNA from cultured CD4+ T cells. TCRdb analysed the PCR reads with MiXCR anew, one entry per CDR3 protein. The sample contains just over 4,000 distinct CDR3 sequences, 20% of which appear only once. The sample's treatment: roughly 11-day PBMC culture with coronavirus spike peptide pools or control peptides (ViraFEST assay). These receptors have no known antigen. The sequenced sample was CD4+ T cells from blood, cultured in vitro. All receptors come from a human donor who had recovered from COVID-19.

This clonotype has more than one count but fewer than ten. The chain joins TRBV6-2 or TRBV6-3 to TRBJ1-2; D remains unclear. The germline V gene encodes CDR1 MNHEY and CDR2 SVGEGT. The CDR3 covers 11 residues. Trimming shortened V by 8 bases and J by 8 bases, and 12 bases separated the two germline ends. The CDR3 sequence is CASQSGSGYTF. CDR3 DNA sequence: TGTGCCAGCCAGTCGGGGAGCGGCTACACCTTC.

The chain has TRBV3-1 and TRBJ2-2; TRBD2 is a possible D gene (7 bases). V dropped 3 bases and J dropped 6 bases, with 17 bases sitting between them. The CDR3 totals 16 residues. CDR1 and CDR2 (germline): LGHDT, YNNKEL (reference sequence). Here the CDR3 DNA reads TGTGCCAGCAGCCAGGCAGCGGGGCAGGGGTCCGGGGAGCTGTTTTTT. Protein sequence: CASSQAAGQGSGELFF.

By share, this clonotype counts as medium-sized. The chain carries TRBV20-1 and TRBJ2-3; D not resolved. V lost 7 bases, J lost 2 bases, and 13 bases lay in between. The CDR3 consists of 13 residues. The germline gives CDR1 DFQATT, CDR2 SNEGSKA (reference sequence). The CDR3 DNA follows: TGCAGTGTTCGTCCGGCAAACACAGATACGCAGTATTTT. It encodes CSVRPANTDTQYF.

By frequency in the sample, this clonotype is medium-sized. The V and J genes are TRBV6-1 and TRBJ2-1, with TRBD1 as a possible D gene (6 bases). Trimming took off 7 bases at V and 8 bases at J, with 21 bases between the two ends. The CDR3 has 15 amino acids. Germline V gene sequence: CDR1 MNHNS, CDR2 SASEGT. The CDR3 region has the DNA TGTGCCAGCACCAGGGGCCCCTTGGCTGACGATGAGCAGTTCTTC. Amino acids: CASTRGPLADDEQFF.

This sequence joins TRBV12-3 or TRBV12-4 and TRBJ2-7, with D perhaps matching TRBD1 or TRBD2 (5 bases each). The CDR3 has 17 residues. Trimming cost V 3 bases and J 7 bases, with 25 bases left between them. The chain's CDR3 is CASSLGIGDRATREQYF. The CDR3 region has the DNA TGTGCCAGCAGTTTGGGAATAGGGGACCGAGCTACGAGGGAGCAGTACTTC.

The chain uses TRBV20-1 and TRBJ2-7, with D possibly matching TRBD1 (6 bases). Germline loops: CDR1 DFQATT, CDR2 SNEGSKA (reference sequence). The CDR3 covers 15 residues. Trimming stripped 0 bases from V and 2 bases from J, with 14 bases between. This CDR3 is CSARDKNRAPYEQYF. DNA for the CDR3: TGCAGTGCTAGAGATAAGAACAGGGCACCCTACGAGCAGTACTTC.

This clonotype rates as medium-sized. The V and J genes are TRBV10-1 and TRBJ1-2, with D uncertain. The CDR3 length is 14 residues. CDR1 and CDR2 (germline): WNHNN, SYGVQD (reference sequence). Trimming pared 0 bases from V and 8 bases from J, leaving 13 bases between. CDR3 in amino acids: CASSESNRSWGYTF. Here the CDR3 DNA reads TGCGCCAGCAGTGAGTCCAACCGGTCCTGGGGCTACACCTTC.

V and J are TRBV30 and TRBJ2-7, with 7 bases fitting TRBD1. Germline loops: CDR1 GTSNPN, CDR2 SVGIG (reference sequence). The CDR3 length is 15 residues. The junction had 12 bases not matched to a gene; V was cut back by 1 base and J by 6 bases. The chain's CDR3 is CAWSAKSTGFGEQYF. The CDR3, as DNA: TGTGCCTGGAGTGCCAAATCGACAGGGTTTGGCGAGCAGTACTTC.